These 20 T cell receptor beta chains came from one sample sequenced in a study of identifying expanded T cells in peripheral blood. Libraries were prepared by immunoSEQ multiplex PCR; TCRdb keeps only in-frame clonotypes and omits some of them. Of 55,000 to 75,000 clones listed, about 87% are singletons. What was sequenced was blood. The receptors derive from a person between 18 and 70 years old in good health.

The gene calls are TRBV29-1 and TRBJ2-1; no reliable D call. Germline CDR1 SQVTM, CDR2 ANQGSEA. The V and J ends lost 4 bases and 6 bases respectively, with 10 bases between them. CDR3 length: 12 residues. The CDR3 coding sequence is TGCAGCGTTGCGGCCGGGCGCAATGAGCAGTTCTTC. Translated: CSVAAGRNEQFF.

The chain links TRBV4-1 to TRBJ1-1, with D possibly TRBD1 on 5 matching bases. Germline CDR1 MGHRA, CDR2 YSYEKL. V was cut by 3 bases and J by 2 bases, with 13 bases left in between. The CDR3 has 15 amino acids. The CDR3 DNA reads TGCGCCAGCAGCCAGAAAGCGGGGACCAACACTGAAGCTTTCTTT. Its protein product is CASSQKAGTNTEAFF.

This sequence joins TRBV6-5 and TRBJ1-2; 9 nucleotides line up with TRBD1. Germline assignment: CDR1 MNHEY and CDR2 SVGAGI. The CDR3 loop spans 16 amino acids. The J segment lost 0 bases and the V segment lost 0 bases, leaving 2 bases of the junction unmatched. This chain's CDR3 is CASSYSGTGSNYGYTF. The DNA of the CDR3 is TGTGCCAGCAGTTACTCCGGGACAGGGTCTAACTATGGCTACACCTTC.

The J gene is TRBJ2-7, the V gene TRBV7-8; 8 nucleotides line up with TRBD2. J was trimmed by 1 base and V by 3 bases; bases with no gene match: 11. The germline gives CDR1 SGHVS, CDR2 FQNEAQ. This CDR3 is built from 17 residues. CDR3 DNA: TGTGCCAGCAGCTTCTCGGAGAGCGGGGGCGCATCCTACGAGCAGTACTTC. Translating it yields CASSFSESGGASYEQYF. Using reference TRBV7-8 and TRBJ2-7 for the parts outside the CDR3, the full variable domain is GAGVSQSPRYKVAKRGQDVALRCDPISGHVSLFWYQQALGQGPEFLTYFQNEAQLDKSGLPSDRFFAERPEGSVSTLKIQRTQQEDSAVYLCASSFSESGGASYEQYFGPGTRLTVT.

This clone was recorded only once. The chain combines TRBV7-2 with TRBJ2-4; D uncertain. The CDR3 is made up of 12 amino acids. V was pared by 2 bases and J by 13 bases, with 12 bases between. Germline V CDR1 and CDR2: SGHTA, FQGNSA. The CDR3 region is CASSLKTGTQYF. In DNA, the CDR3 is TGTGCCAGCAGCTTAAAGACCGGCACCCAGTACTTC.

CDR3 region: CASRVSYNSPLHF. The DNA of the CDR3 is TGTGCCAGCAGGGTCTCCTATAATTCACCCCTCCACTTT. This chain uses TRBV6-5 with TRBJ1-6; no clear D. The germline V gene has CDR1 MNHEY and CDR2 SVGAGI. Trimming removed 6 bases at V and 0 bases at J, with 3 bases between. The CDR3 consists of 13 residues.

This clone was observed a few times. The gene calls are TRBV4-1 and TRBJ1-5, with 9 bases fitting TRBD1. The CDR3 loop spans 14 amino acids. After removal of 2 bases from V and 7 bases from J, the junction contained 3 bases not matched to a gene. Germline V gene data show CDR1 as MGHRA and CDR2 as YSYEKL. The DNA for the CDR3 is TGCGCCAGCAGCCAAAGGACAGGGGCCCAGCCCCAGCATTTT. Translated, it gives CASSQRTGAQPQHF.

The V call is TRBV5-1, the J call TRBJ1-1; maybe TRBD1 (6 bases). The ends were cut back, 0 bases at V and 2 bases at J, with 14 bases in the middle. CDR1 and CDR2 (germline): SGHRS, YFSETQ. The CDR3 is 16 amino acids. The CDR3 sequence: CASSLEPQGPNTEAFF. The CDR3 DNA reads TGCGCCAGCAGCTTGGAACCCCAGGGGCCAAACACTGAAGCTTTCTTT.

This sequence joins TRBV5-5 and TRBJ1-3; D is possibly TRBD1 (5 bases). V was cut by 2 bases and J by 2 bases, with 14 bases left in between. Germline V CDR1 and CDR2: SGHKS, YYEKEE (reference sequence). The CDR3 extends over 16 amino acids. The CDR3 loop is CASSFWPGDAGNTIYF. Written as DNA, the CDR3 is TGTGCCAGCAGCTTTTGGCCGGGGGACGCTGGAAACACCATATATTTT.

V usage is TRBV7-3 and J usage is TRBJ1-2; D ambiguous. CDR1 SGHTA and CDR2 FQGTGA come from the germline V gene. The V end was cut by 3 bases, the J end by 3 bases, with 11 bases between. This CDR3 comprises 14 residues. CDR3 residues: CASSFSRDDYGYTF. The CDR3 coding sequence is TGTGCCAGCAGCTTTTCGAGGGATGACTATGGCTACACCTTC.

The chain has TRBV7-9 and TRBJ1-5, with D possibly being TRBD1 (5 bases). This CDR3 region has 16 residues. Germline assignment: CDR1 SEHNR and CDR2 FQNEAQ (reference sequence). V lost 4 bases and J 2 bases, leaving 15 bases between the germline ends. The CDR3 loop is CASSSGTSRRNQPQHF. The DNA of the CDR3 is TGTGCCAGCAGCTCCGGGACGAGTAGGCGCAATCAGCCCCAGCATTTT.

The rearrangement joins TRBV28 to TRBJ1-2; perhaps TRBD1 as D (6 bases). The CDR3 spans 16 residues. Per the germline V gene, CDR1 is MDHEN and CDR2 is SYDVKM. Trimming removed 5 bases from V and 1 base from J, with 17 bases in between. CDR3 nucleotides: TGTGCCAGCAGTCCCCCGGGGGGCGGCGATAACTATGGCTACACCTTC. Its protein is CASSPPGGGDNYGYTF.

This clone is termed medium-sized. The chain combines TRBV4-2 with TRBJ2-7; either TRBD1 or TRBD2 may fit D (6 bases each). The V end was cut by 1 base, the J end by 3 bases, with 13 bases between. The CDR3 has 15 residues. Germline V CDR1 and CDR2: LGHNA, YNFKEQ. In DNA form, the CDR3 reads TGTGCCAGCAGCCAAGGCGGAGGGGGGAGCTACGAGCAGTACTTC. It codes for CASSQGGGGSYEQYF.

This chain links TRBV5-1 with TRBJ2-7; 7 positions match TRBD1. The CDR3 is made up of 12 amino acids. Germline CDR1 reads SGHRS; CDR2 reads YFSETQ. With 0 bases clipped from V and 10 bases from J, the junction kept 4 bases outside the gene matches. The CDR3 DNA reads TGCGCCAGCAGCTTGGGCGACAGGGAACAGTACTTC. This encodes CASSLGDREQYF.

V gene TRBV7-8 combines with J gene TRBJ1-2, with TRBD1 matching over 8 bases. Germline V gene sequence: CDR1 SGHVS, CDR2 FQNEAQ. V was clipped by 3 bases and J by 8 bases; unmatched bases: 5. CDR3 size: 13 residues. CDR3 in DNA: TGTGCCAGCAGCTTTCGGACAGGGAAAGGCTACACCTTC. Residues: CASSFRTGKGYTF.

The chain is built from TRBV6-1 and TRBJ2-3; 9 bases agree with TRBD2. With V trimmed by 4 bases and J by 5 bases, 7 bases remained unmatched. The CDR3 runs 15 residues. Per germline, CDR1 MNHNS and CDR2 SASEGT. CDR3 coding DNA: TGTGCCAGCAGTGGGGCGGGGGGGCAGCAAGATACGCAGTATTTT. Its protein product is CASSGAGGQQDTQYF.

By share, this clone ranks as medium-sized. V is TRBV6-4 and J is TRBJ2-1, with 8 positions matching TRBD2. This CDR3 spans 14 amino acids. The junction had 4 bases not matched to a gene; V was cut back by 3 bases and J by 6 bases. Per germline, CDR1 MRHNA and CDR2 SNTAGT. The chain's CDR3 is CASSEGSGSNEQFF. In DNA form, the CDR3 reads TGTGCCAGCAGTGAGGGGAGCGGGAGCAATGAGCAGTTCTTC.

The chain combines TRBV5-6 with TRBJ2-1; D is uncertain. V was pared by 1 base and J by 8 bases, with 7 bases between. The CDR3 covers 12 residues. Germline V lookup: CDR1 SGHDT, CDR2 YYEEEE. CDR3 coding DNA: TGTGCCAGCAGCTTGATCCAGGATGAGCAGTTCTTC. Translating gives CASSLIQDEQFF.

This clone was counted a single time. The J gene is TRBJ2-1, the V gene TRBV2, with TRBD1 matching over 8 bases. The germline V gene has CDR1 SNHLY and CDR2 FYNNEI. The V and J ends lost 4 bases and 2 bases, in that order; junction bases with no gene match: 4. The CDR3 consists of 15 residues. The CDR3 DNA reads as TGTGCCAGCAGTGGCAAACAGGGGGCCTACAATGAGCAGTTCTTC. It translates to CASSGKQGAYNEQFF.

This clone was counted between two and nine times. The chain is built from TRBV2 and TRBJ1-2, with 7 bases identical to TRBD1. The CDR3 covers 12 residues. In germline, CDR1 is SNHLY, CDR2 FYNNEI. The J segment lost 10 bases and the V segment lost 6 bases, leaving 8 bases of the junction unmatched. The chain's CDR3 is CASSPGQSTYTF. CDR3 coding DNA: TGTGCCAGCAGCCCGGGACAGTCGACCTACACCTTC.